One sample yielded the 18 T cell receptor beta chains listed below, sequenced in a study of blood T cell repertoires in COVID-19. Some clones are missing from TCRdb's copy, which holds only in-frame ones; the method was immunoSEQ multiplex PCR. The table lists 150,000 to 200,000 clones, around 72% of them singletons. The sequenced sample consisted of peripheral blood. These receptors came from a woman aged 80 or over with acute or convalescent COVID-19.

This clone was detected once. CDR3 sequence reads: CASSSRGGGSSYNEQFF. The CDR3 coding sequence is TGTGCCAGCAGCTCAAGGGGTGGCGGGAGCTCCTACAATGAGCAGTTCTTC. This rearrangement joins TRBV7-2 to TRBJ2-1, with 7 bases that match TRBD2. Germline V lookup: CDR1 SGHTA, CDR2 FQGNSA. This CDR3 comprises 17 residues. Unmatched junction bases numbered 9, after V lost 4 bases and J lost 0 bases. The full variable domain, rest sourced from reference TRBV7-2 and TRBJ2-1, is GAGVSQSPSNKVTEKGKDVELRCDPISGHTALYWYRQSLGQGLEFLIYFQGNSAPDKSGLPSDRFSAERTGGSVSTLTIQRTQQEDSAVYLCASSSRGGGSSYNEQFFGPGTRLTVL.

V gene TRBV7-2 combines with J gene TRBJ2-4, with a possible D match to TRBD1 (6 bases). Germline loops: CDR1 SGHTA, CDR2 FQGNSA. The CDR3 is 15 residues long. V gave up 5 bases and J gave up 0 bases, with 11 bases separating them. CDR3 bases: TGTGCCAGCAGCCCGGACAGAATAGCCAAAAACATTCAGTACTTC. This encodes CASSPDRIAKNIQYF.

The chain recombines TRBV28 with TRBJ2-7, with D perhaps matching TRBD2 (6 bases). The CDR3 is made up of 12 amino acids. CDR1 is MDHEN, CDR2 SYDVKM, per germline. V was cut by 5 bases and J by 7 bases, with 12 bases left in between. The CDR3 region has the DNA TGTGCCAGCAGTCGGGGGTTCCGGGAGCAGTACTTC. This translates into CASSRGFREQYF.

The chain employs TRBV2 and TRBJ1-1; 7 nucleotides match TRBD1. The junction had 1 base not matched to a gene; V was cut back by 1 base and J by 2 bases. The CDR3 runs 14 residues. From germline, CDR1 is SNHLY and CDR2 FYNNEI. The CDR3 spells CASSEGQGNTEAFF. In DNA, the CDR3 is TGTGCCAGCAGTGAAGGACAGGGAAACACTGAAGCTTTCTTT.

The CDR3 coding sequence is TGCAGCGTCCCGGGGGACAGGGGGCGCAGAGATACGCAGTATTTT. Translating gives CSVPGDRGRRDTQYF. The V and J genes are TRBV29-1 and TRBJ2-3; the match to TRBD1 covers 12 bases. The CDR3 is 15 residues long. CDR1 SQVTM and CDR2 ANQGSEA come from the germline V gene. Germline trimming cut 6 bases from V and 5 bases from J; bases unmatched to any gene: 9.

This clone has a handful of counts. This chain links TRBV5-5 with TRBJ1-4, with unresolved D. CDR1 SGHKS and CDR2 YYEKEE come from the germline V gene (reference sequence). This CDR3 contains 14 residues. V gave up 2 bases and J gave up 8 bases, with 13 bases separating them. The CDR3 is CASSLAGIREKLFF. CDR3 DNA sequence: TGTGCCAGCAGCTTAGCCGGGATACGAGAAAAACTGTTTTTT.

This clone was observed a few times. Other DNA sequences in this sample translate to the same CDR3. The CDR3 reads CASSFGGYNEQFF. CDR3 bases: TGTGCCAGCAGTTTCGGCGGGTACAATGAGCAGTTCTTC. The chain recombines TRBV27 with TRBJ2-1, with D possibly matching TRBD2 (5 bases). The V end was cut by 3 bases, the J end by 4 bases, with 7 bases between. Germline V lookup: CDR1 MNHEY, CDR2 SMNVEV (reference sequence). The CDR3 consists of 13 residues.

CDR3 region: CASSVDQRVQETQYF. The CDR3 DNA reads TGTGCCAGCAGCGTAGATCAGCGGGTCCAAGAGACCCAGTACTTC. The chain is built from TRBV9 and TRBJ2-5; possible D gene TRBD2, 6 bases. The CDR3 runs 15 residues. Germline loops: CDR1 SGDLS, CDR2 YYNGEE. Trimming removed 0 bases from V and 1 base from J, with 10 bases in between.

The genes are TRBV19 and TRBJ2-7, with 11 bases fitting TRBD1. CDR1 and CDR2 (germline): LNHDA, SQIVND (reference sequence). This CDR3 has 14 residues. The V gene end was trimmed by 9 bases and the J gene end by 5 bases; junction bases not matched to a gene: 9. CDR3 in amino acids: CARPKRGQGDEQYF. Written as DNA, the CDR3 is TGTGCCAGGCCGAAACGGGGACAGGGGGACGAGCAGTACTTC. The entire variable domain, with the rest obtained from reference TRBV19 and TRBJ2-7, is as follows: DGGITQSPKYLFRKEGQNVTLSCEQNLNHDAMYWYRQDPGQGLRLIYYSQIVNDFQKGDIAEGYSVSREKKESFPLTVTSAQKNPTAFYLCARPKRGQGDEQYFGPGTRLTVT.

Only a few counts were recorded for this clone. The chain has TRBV5-1 and TRBJ2-3; 8 positions match TRBD1. The CDR3 extends over 14 amino acids. From germline, CDR1 is SGHRS and CDR2 YFSETQ. J lost 1 base, V lost 6 bases, and 4 bases had no gene match. DNA of the CDR3: TGCGCCAGCACCGAGACAGGGGGCACAGATACGCAGTATTTT. Translated: CASTETGGTDTQYF.

The V and J genes are TRBV11-2 and TRBJ2-7; D is possibly TRBD2 (6 bases). Germline V gene sequence: CDR1 SGHAT, CDR2 FQNNGV. The germline V and J ends were trimmed by 2 bases and 6 bases, with 20 bases remaining between them. This CDR3 comprises 16 residues. CDR3 sequence (DNA): TGTGCCAGCAGCTTACTATTCGGGAGAAGGCAGATCGAGCAGTACTTC. Translated: CASSLLFGRRQIEQYF. The full variable domain, with the rest looked up from reference TRBV11-2 and TRBJ2-7, is EAGVAQSPRYKIIEKRQSVAFWCNPISGHATLYWYQQILGQGPKLLIQFQNNGVVDDSQLPKDRFSAERLKGVDSTLKIQPAKLEDSAVYLCASSLLFGRRQIEQYFGPGTRLTVT.

The chain joins TRBV24-1 to TRBJ1-2; 9 bases map to TRBD1. The CDR3 covers 15 residues. CDR1 and CDR2 from the germline V gene are KGHDR and SFDVKD. Trimming took 4 bases from V and 8 from J; bases not matched to a gene: 10. CDR3 DNA sequence: TGTGCCACCAGTGACCGCGGGACAGGGCTAGGCGGCTACACCTTC. Translation: CATSDRGTGLGGYTF.

Written as DNA, the CDR3 is TGTGCCAGCAGTTTAATATCCGAGAACTATGGCTACACCTTC. Translation: CASSLISENYGYTF. The chain carries TRBV28 and TRBJ1-2; D not certain. This CDR3 comprises 14 residues. V dropped 2 bases and J dropped 2 bases, with 9 bases sitting between them. CDR1 and CDR2 from the germline V gene are MDHEN and SYDVKM.

V is TRBV5-4 and J is TRBJ2-6; D may be TRBD2 (6 bases). Germline assignment: CDR1 SGHNT and CDR2 YYREEE (reference sequence). V lost 0 bases and J lost 0, with 10 bases in between. The CDR3 loop spans 17 amino acids. In DNA, the CDR3 is TGTGCCAGCAGCTTGGTGCGGGAAGCCTCTGGGGCCAACGTCCTGACTTTC. Its protein product is CASSLVREASGANVLTF. The full variable domain, with the rest looked up from reference TRBV5-4 and TRBJ2-6, is ETGVTQSPTHLIKTRGQQVTLRCSSQSGHNTVSWYQQALGQGPQFIFQYYREEENGRGNFPPRFSGLQFPNYSSELNVNALELDDSALYLCASSLVREASGANVLTFGAGSRLTVL.

The chain links TRBV7-9 to TRBJ1-1, with 10 bases that match TRBD1. Unmatched junction bases numbered 4, after V lost 5 bases and J lost 1 base. The CDR3 has 15 amino acids. Germline V gives CDR1 SEHNR, CDR2 FQNEAQ (reference sequence). The DNA of the CDR3 is TGTGCCAGCAGCGTGGGACAGGGGAAGAACACTGAAGCTTTCTTT. This sequence encodes CASSVGQGKNTEAFF.

This chain joins TRBV3-1 (or the pseudogene TRBV3-2) and TRBJ2-2; D gene unclear. Germline V CDR1 and CDR2: LGHDT, YNNKEL (reference sequence). Between the trimmed V and J ends, which lost 4 bases and 6 bases, there was a span of 6 bases. The CDR3 covers 12 residues. The CDR3, as DNA: TGTGCCAGCAGCCTCAGATCCGGGGAGCTGTTTTTT. Protein product: CASSLRSGELFF.

The gene calls are TRBV19 and TRBJ2-3, with no clear D. CDR1 and CDR2 from the germline V gene are LNHDA and SQIVND (reference sequence). Trimming stripped 4 bases from V and 4 bases from J, with 21 bases between. This CDR3 is 17 amino acids long. CDR3 residues: CASSNIRRARSADTQYF. The CDR3 DNA sequence: TGTGCCAGTAGTAACATCCGACGCGCCCGAAGCGCAGATACGCAGTATTTT.

This clone was observed a handful of times. The chain is built from TRBV7-9 and TRBJ2-7, with D possibly matching TRBD1 (6 bases). The CDR3 has 14 amino acids. Deletions cut 5 bases from V and 3 bases from J, with 14 bases between. From germline, CDR1 is SEHNR and CDR2 FQNEAQ (reference sequence). This CDR3 reads CASSTDSRYYEQYF. The CDR3 nucleotides read TGTGCCAGCAGCACGGACAGCCGCTACTACGAGCAGTACTTC.